Listed below are T cell receptor beta chains from one sample, sequenced in a study of T-cell memory formation after mild COVID-19. TCRdb passed the 5' RACE reads through MiXCR, listing each CDR3 protein once. The data show fewer than 140,000 distinct CDR3 sequences, with about 17% seen just once and 28% held by the top ten. Sequencing was performed on PBMCs or a T cell subset sorted from them (not recorded which). Source of these receptors: an adult woman who had mild COVID-19 (a few samples of this study predate the infection). Cell type and time point are not known. The CDR3 runs from the conserved cysteine through the conserved F or W. The D gene is left open where the match is weak. Rows may omit the clone size; those that give it use once, few, many or a size class.

TRBV12-3/TRBV12-4,-,TRBJ2-7,few,TGTGCCAGCAGTTCCACCGGGGTCGAGCAGTACTTC,CASSSTGVEQYF
TRBV12-3/TRBV12-4,TRBD1,TRBJ2-6,-,TGTGCCAGCAGTTACAGGGGGATAGGGGCCAACGTCCTGACTTTC,CASSYRGIGANVLTF
TRBV20-1,-,TRBJ2-5,few,TGCAGTGCCTACTTGTTGATGGCCCAGTACTTC,CSAYLLMAQYF
TRBV13,-,TRBJ2-5,-,TGTGCCAGCAGCTTTAAGGAAGAAGAGACCCAGTACTTC,CASSFKEEETQYF
TRBV2,TRBD1,TRBJ1-4,few,TGTGCCAGCAGTTCCGACAGGGTAGACAAACTGTTTTTT,CASSSDRVDKLFF
TRBV29-1,-,TRBJ1-2,few,TGCAGCGTTGTGGGGGACCTTAACTATGGCTACACCTTC,CSVVGDLNYGYTF
TRBV4-3,TRBD2,TRBJ2-7,few,TGCGCCAGCAGCCAAGCGGGAGGTCTATACGAGCAGTACTTC,CASSQAGGLYEQYF
TRBV7-9,-,TRBJ1-1,-,TGTGCCAGCAGCTTATATGAGTTGGACAGAAAAGCTTTCTTT,CASSLYELDRKAFF
TRBV12-3/TRBV12-4,-,TRBJ2-3,-,TGTGCCAGCAGCACCTACGATGACAGATCTAGCACAGATACGCAGTATTTT,CASSTYDDRSSTDTQYF
TRBV12-3/TRBV12-4,-,TRBJ2-7,-,TGTGCCAGCAGTCCCCGGGACGGACCCTACGAGCAGTACTTC,CASSPRDGPYEQYF
TRBV6-5,TRBD1,TRBJ2-2,-,TGTGCCAGCAGTTATGGGACAGGGTCCACCGGGGAGCTGTTTTTT,CASSYGTGSTGELFF
TRBV7-9,-,TRBJ2-1,-,TGTGCCAGCAGCTTAGGAGAACGACAATACAATGAGCAGTTCTTC,CASSLGERQYNEQFF
TRBV30,-,TRBJ2-3,-,TGTGCCTGGAGTGTATTAGTCTTCACCGATACGCAGTATTTT,CAWSVLVFTDTQYF
TRBV27,-,TRBJ2-1,few,TGTGCCAGCAGCCCCGCAGGCTTTCCCCAGTTCTTC,CASSPAGFPQFF
TRBV3-1,TRBD2,TRBJ2-1,-,TGTGCCAGCAGCGGGGGACTAGCGGGGCTCTACAATGAGCAGTTCTTC,CASSGGLAGLYNEQFF
TRBV7-9,-,TRBJ2-3,-,TGTGCCAGCAGCTTAGGCGGAGATGGGTCAGATACGCAGTATTTT,CASSLGGDGSDTQYF
TRBV10-3,-,TRBJ2-1,-,TGTGCCATCAGCCCACAGGGGGGGCCCTACAATGAGCAGTTCTTC,CAISPQGGPYNEQFF
TRBV7-9,TRBD1,TRBJ2-2,-,TGTGCCAGCAGTTTAATACCGGGACAGGGGCCTTTTCGCACCGGGGAGCTGTTTTTT,CASSLIPGQGPFRTGELFF
TRBV27,TRBD1,TRBJ1-2,few,TGTGCCAGCAGTCCCGAGCAGGGGGCGCGTTTTGATGGCTACACCTTC,CASSPEQGARFDGYTF
TRBV4-1,TRBD2,TRBJ2-7,-,TGCGCCAGCAGCCAAGGGGTAGCGGGGGGATACTACGAGCAGTACTTC,CASSQGVAGGYYEQYF
TRBV11-2,TRBD1,TRBJ2-7,few,TGTGCCAGCAGCTCCAGACAGGGCGCCGAGCAGTACTTC,CASSSRQGAEQYF
TRBV12-3/TRBV12-4,-,TRBJ2-7,many,TGTGCCAGCAGTTTGGTTAGCGGTAGCTCCTACGAGCAGTACTTC,CASSLVSGSSYEQYF
TRBV19,-,TRBJ2-4,few,TGTGCCAGTAGTATAGTAGGGGGGATGGAAAACATTCAGTACTTC,CASSIVGGMENIQYF
TRBV12-3/TRBV12-4,-,TRBJ2-7,few,TGTGCCAGCAGTCCACCAGGGAGCTCCTACGAGCAGTACTTC,CASSPPGSSYEQYF
TRBV7-2,TRBD1,TRBJ2-7,-,TGTGCCAGCAGCTCTCACAGACAGGGAGTCCCCTACGAGCAGTACTTC,CASSSHRQGVPYEQYF
TRBV24-1,TRBD1,TRBJ1-4,-,TGTGCCACCAGTGATTCCCGGGACAGGGCAGAAAAACTGTTTTTT,CATSDSRDRAEKLFF
TRBV10-3,-,TRBJ1-4,-,TGTGCCATCAGGGACTCCGATAATGAAAAACTGTTTTTT,CAIRDSDNEKLFF
TRBV7-8,TRBD1,TRBJ2-2,many,TGTGCCAGCAGCCTTTCGGACAGGCGATACACCGGGGAGCTGTTTTTT,CASSLSDRRYTGELFF
TRBV7-9,-,TRBJ1-1,-,TGTGCCAGCAGCTCCTCGATAGGGTTCACTGAAGCTTTCTTT,CASSSSIGFTEAFF
TRBV12-3/TRBV12-4,-,TRBJ2-1,many,TGTGCCAGCAGTTCGCACGCCACTTACAATGAGCAGTTCTTC,CASSSHATYNEQFF
TRBV11-3,TRBD1,TRBJ1-1,-,TGTGCCAGCAGCGTCCGGGACAGCAAACCTAACACTGAAGCTTTCTTT,CASSVRDSKPNTEAFF